Shown below are 30 T cell receptor beta chains from a single sample sequenced in a study of control samples from healthy donors and cancer patients. Data came from immunoSEQ multiplex PCR; TCRdb stores just in-frame clones and leaves some out. The sample has about 41,000 clones; 94% are singletons. What was sequenced was blood. These receptors came from a man aged 55-75 years in good health.

This clone occurred once. The V call is TRBV11-2, the J call TRBJ1-4, with 7 bases fitting TRBD1. The CDR3 totals 14 residues. J was trimmed by 5 bases and V by 10 bases; bases with no gene match: 10. Germline loops: CDR1 SGHAT, CDR2 FQNNGV. CDR3 protein: CATKRGTANEKLFF. CDR3 nucleotide sequence: TGTGCCACAAAAAGGGGGACAGCAAATGAAAAACTGTTTTTT.

The chain couples TRBV28 to TRBJ1-2, with D hard to call. The germline V gene encodes CDR1 MDHEN and CDR2 SYDVKM. V lost 8 bases to trimming and J lost 5 bases, with 9 bases between them. The CDR3 runs to 11 residues. The CDR3 protein is CASLEGYGYTF. CDR3 DNA: TGTGCCAGCCTCGAGGGATATGGCTACACCTTC.

The chain is built from TRBV3-1 (or the pseudogene TRBV3-2) and TRBJ2-7; D is possibly TRBD1 or TRBD2 (6 bases each). Trimming left V 3 bases short and J 2 bases short, with 14 bases between. Germline CDR1 LGHDT, CDR2 YNNKEL (reference sequence). The CDR3 consists of 15 residues. CDR3 protein: CASSHRQGRPYEQYF. DNA for the CDR3: TGTGCCAGCAGCCATAGGCAGGGGAGGCCCTACGAGCAGTACTTC.

The V and J genes are TRBV19 and TRBJ2-1; D is ambiguous. This CDR3 spans 13 amino acids. The V end was cut by 1 base, the J end by 2 bases, with 3 bases between. Germline-derived CDR1 and CDR2 are LNHDA and SQIVND (reference sequence). CDR3: CASSIGTYNEQFF. In DNA, the CDR3 is TGTGCCAGTAGTATAGGGACCTACAATGAGCAGTTCTTC. Full variable domain (missing parts from reference TRBV19 and TRBJ2-1): DGGITQSPKYLFRKEGQNVTLSCEQNLNHDAMYWYRQDPGQGLRLIYYSQIVNDFQKGDIAEGYSVSREKKESFPLTVTSAQKNPTAFYLCASSIGTYNEQFFGPGTRLTVL.

This sequence joins TRBV6-5 and TRBJ2-1, with 8 bases lining up with TRBD1. Germline V gives CDR1 MNHEY, CDR2 SVGAGI. Unmatched junction bases numbered 7, after V lost 7 bases and J lost 2 bases. This CDR3 comprises 15 residues. The CDR3 nucleotides read TGTGCCAGCAAAAAATGGGGACAGGCCTACAATGAGCAGTTCTTC. Its protein product is CASKKWGQAYNEQFF.

This chain joins TRBV6-1 and TRBJ2-7; 10 bases agree with TRBD2. Trimming took 3 bases from V and 3 from J; bases not matched to a gene: 5. CDR1 and CDR2 from the germline V gene are MNHNS and SASEGT. The CDR3 has 15 amino acids. The CDR3 reads CASSEGASGSYEQYF. The CDR3 DNA sequence: TGTGCCAGCAGTGAGGGGGCTAGCGGGAGCTACGAGCAGTACTTC.

The gene calls are TRBV2 and TRBJ1-3, with 11 bases fitting TRBD1. The CDR3 covers 16 residues. Germline CDR1 and CDR2: SNHLY and FYNNEI. V lost 3 bases to trimming and J lost 2 bases; unmatched junction nucleotides: 3. CDR3 loop: CASSEWTGGTGNTIYF. Here the CDR3 DNA reads TGTGCCAGCAGTGAGTGGACAGGGGGCACTGGAAACACCATATATTTT.

This clone showed up just once. The chain combines TRBV9 with TRBJ2-1; 7 nucleotides align to TRBD2. This CDR3 comprises 12 residues. V lost 4 bases to trimming and J lost 9 bases; unmatched junction nucleotides: 4. Germline CDR1 and CDR2: SGDLS and YYNGEE. CDR3 sequence (DNA): TGTGCCAGCAGCCCCTGGGGGGGTGAGCAGTTCTTC. Encoded protein: CASSPWGGEQFF.

The rearrangement links TRBV6-4 to TRBJ2-1, with 7 nucleotides matching TRBD2. The CDR3 is made up of 14 amino acids. The junction had 0 bases not matched to a gene; V was cut back by 3 bases and J by 1 base. The V gene's germline CDR1 is MRHNA and CDR2 SNTAGT. This CDR3 is CASSEGGSYNEQFF. DNA of the CDR3: TGTGCCAGCAGTGAGGGAGGGTCCTACAATGAGCAGTTCTTC.

The rearrangement links TRBV4-1 to TRBJ1-2; D is undetermined. Trimming cost V 1 base and J 4 bases, with 16 bases left between them. The CDR3 sequence is 16 residues long. Germline V gene sequence: CDR1 MGHRA, CDR2 YSYEKL. The CDR3 region is CASSQGLTTRTYGYTF. The CDR3 DNA reads as TGCGCCAGCAGCCAAGGTTTGACGACAAGGACCTATGGCTACACCTTC.

The rearrangement uses TRBV27 and TRBJ1-2; the D gene is possibly TRBD1 (5 bases). This CDR3 spans 17 amino acids. Between the trimmed V and J ends, which lost 1 base and 0 bases, there was a span of 15 bases. CDR1 and CDR2 (germline): MNHEY, SMNVEV (reference sequence). The CDR3: CASSLWQGDSSNYGYTF. CDR3 nucleotide sequence: TGTGCCAGCAGTTTATGGCAGGGCGATTCCTCTAACTATGGCTACACCTTC.

This clone was observed a single time. This chain links TRBV7-9 with TRBJ2-3; D uncertain. The CDR3 covers 13 residues. Between the trimmed V and J ends, which lost 2 bases and 4 bases, there was a span of 7 bases. From germline, CDR1 is SEHNR and CDR2 FQNEAQ (reference sequence). The CDR3, as DNA: TGTGCCAGCAGCTTAATGCTCCCAGATACGCAGTATTTT. Translating it yields CASSLMLPDTQYF.

V gene TRBV7-2 combines with J gene TRBJ2-3; the D call may be TRBD1 or TRBD2 (5 bases each). Per germline, CDR1 SGHTA and CDR2 FQGNSA. This CDR3 is 13 amino acids long. The V gene lost 6 bases and the J gene lost 1 base, with 8 bases spanning the gap. Here the CDR3 reads CASRPGRTDTQYF. In DNA, the CDR3 is TGTGCCAGCAGACCGGGACGCACAGATACGCAGTATTTT.

The genes are TRBV5-4 and TRBJ2-5; no firm D call. V was clipped by 4 bases and J by 6 bases, with 10 bases between them. This CDR3 is 12 amino acids long. From germline, CDR1 is SGHNT and CDR2 YYREEE (reference sequence). CDR3 residues: CASSHSEKTQYF. The CDR3 nucleotides are TGTGCCAGCAGCCACTCGGAGAAGACCCAGTACTTC.

J is TRBJ2-7 and V is TRBV7-8, with 8 bases identical to TRBD2. The CDR3 spans 16 residues. Germline V CDR1 and CDR2: SGHVS, FQNEAQ. V lost 1 base and J lost 1; bases outside the gene matches: 6. This CDR3 is CASSLGIAGGSYEQYF. The CDR3 DNA reads as TGTGCCAGCAGCTTAGGAATCGCGGGGGGATCCTACGAGCAGTACTTC.

J is TRBJ2-3 and V is TRBV5-4; 7 positions match TRBD2. V shed 4 bases, J shed 0 bases, and the junction held 8 bases outside the gene matches. The CDR3 is made up of 16 amino acids. In germline, CDR1 is SGHNT, CDR2 YYREEE (reference sequence). CDR3 protein: CASSPALAESTDTQYF. CDR3 nucleotides: TGTGCCAGCAGCCCGGCCCTAGCGGAGAGCACAGATACGCAGTATTTT.

This sequence joins TRBV5-5 and TRBJ1-5; 11 bases agree with TRBD1. V trimming: 3 bases; J trimming: 3 bases; junction bases outside the gene matches: 5. The length of the CDR3 is 16 residues. CDR1 and CDR2 (germline): SGHKS, YYEKEE (reference sequence). The CDR3, as DNA: TGTGCCAGCAGCTCCGGACAGGGGGCATACAATCAGCCCCAGCATTTT. Translating gives CASSSGQGAYNQPQHF.

The chain carries TRBV24-1 and TRBJ1-5, with D uncertain. Trimming cost V 3 bases and J 0 bases, with 8 bases left between them. Germline CDR1 reads KGHDR; CDR2 reads SFDVKD. The CDR3 covers 15 residues. The CDR3 protein is CATSDHVNSNQPQHF. As DNA, the CDR3 is TGTGCCACCAGTGATCATGTGAATAGCAATCAGCCCCAGCATTTT.

Written as DNA, the CDR3 is TGCAGTGCTAGAGATGGGCGTCCTCAGTATTTT. Protein: CSARDGRPQYF. V gene TRBV20-1 combines with J gene TRBJ2-3; no clear D gene. Germline CDR1 and CDR2: DFQATT and SNEGSKA (reference sequence). The ends were cut back, 0 bases at V and 12 bases at J, with 10 bases in the middle. This CDR3 region has 11 residues.

This sequence joins TRBV27 and TRBJ2-7; TRBD2 is a possible D gene (6 bases). V lost 3 bases, J lost 2 bases, and 8 bases lay in between. Germline CDR1 MNHEY, CDR2 SMNVEV (reference sequence). The CDR3 is 13 amino acids. This CDR3 reads CASSFTSTYEQYF. The CDR3 DNA follows: TGTGCCAGCAGTTTCACTAGCACCTACGAGCAGTACTTC.

The V gene is TRBV19, the J gene TRBJ1-2; possible D gene TRBD1, 6 bases. There are 12 residues in the CDR3. The germline CDR1 and CDR2 sequences are LNHDA and SQIVND (reference sequence). V was clipped by 11 bases and J by 5 bases, with 15 bases between them. For the CDR3, the DNA is TGTGCCGCGGGGACATTGCTTTATGGCTACACCTTC. Its translation: CAAGTLLYGYTF.

This clone showed up just once. This chain links TRBV6-2 or TRBV6-3 with TRBJ2-7; D is uncertain. Trimming cost V 0 bases and J 0 bases, with 15 bases left between them. This CDR3 is built from 17 residues. CDR1 and CDR2 from the germline V gene are MNHEY and SVGEGT. CDR3: CASSYSIGQLSSYEQYF. Here the CDR3 DNA reads TGTGCCAGCAGTTACTCGATCGGGCAGCTTAGCTCCTACGAGCAGTACTTC.

V is TRBV7-9 and J is TRBJ2-7; 8 bases agree with TRBD1. From germline, CDR1 is SEHNR and CDR2 FQNEAQ (reference sequence). The CDR3 is made up of 12 amino acids. After removal of 5 bases from V and 9 bases from J, the junction contained 6 bases not matched to a gene. The CDR3 DNA reads TGTGCCAGCAGCGAGGACAGGGCTACGCAGTACTTC. As protein: CASSEDRATQYF.

This chain connects TRBV6-2 or TRBV6-3 to TRBJ2-1, with D perhaps given as TRBD1 or TRBD2 (6 bases each). The V end lost 0 bases, the J end lost 7 bases, and 22 bases lay between the germline ends. Germline V gene lookup returns CDR1 MNHEY and CDR2 SVGEGT. The CDR3 runs 18 residues. In DNA, the CDR3 is TGTGCCAGCAGTTACTCAGGGGGGTGGACTCCCAGAGAAAATGAGCAGTTCTTC. It encodes CASSYSGGWTPRENEQFF.

The rearrangement uses TRBV10-3 and TRBJ1-2, with D possibly matching TRBD1 (5 bases). V lost 7 bases and J lost 7, with 13 bases in between. Germline V CDR1 and CDR2: ENHRY, SYGVKD. This CDR3 contains 12 residues. CDR3 region: CAIMGGAGGYTF. DNA for the CDR3: TGTGCCATCATGGGTGGGGCAGGTGGCTACACCTTC.

CDR3 region: CASSLEVPYEQYF. The CDR3 DNA sequence: TGCGCCAGCAGCTTGGAGGTCCCCTACGAGCAGTACTTC. This chain links TRBV5-1 with TRBJ2-7; unclear D gene. Trimming removed 0 bases from V and 2 bases from J, with 6 bases in between. Germline CDR1 is SGHRS and CDR2 is YFSETQ. This CDR3 region has 13 residues.

V and J are TRBV19 and TRBJ1-1, with D perhaps TRBD1 (5 bases). Trimming took 4 bases from V and 4 from J, leaving 10 bases between them. Germline V gene sequence: CDR1 LNHDA, CDR2 SQIVND (reference sequence). The CDR3 extends over 13 amino acids. DNA of the CDR3: TGTGCCAGTAGTACCGGGACGGGCACTGAAGCTTTCTTT. This translates into CASSTGTGTEAFF.

The CDR3 reads CASSYGQGTEAFF. The CDR3 DNA is TGCGCCAGCAGCTATGGACAGGGCACTGAAGCTTTCTTT. The chain links TRBV5-1 to TRBJ1-1, with TRBD1 matching 8 bases. The germline V gene encodes CDR1 SGHRS and CDR2 YFSETQ. The CDR3 sequence is 13 residues long. Trimming cost V 3 bases and J 4 bases; bases outside gene matches: 2.

The DNA of the CDR3 is TGTGCCAGCAGTTTACGAGGGACTAGCGGGTATGCCAAAAACATTCAGTACTTC. This gives the protein CASSLRGTSGYAKNIQYF. The chain couples TRBV27 to TRBJ2-4; 12 bases align to TRBD2. The CDR3 spans 18 residues. CDR1 and CDR2 (germline): MNHEY, SMNVEV (reference sequence). With V trimmed by 2 bases and J by 1 base, 6 bases remained unmatched.

The V call is TRBV19, the J call TRBJ1-4; D gene uncertain. The CDR3 consists of 15 residues. Germline V lookup: CDR1 LNHDA, CDR2 SQIVND (reference sequence). V lost 4 bases to trimming and J lost 0 bases, with 9 bases between them. The CDR3 loop is CASSTTLATNEKLFF. DNA for the CDR3: TGTGCCAGTAGTACTACGCTTGCAACTAATGAAAAACTGTTTTTT.